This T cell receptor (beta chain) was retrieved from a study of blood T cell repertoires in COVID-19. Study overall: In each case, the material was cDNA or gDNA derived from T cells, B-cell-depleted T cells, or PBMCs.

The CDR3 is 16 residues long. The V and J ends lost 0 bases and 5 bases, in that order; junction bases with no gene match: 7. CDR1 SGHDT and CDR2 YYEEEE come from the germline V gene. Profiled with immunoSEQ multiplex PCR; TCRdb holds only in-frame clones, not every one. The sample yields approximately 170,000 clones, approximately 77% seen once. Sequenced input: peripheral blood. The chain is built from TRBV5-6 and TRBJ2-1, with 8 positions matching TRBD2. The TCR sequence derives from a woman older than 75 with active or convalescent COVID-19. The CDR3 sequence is CASSLVGGRNNNEQFF. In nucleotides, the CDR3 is TGTGCCAGCAGCTTGGTTGGCGGGAGGAACAACAATGAGCAGTTCTTC. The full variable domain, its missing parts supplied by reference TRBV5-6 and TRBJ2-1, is DAGVTQSPTHLIKTRGQQVTLRCSPKSGHDTVSWYQQALGQGPQFIFQYYEEEERQRGNFPDRFSGHQFPNYSSELNVNALLLGDSALYLCASSLVGGRNNNEQFFGPGTRLTVL.